The next 25 T cell receptor beta chains were all read from a single sample in a study of a mutant IDH1 vaccine in newly diagnosed glioma (dated by TCRdb to about 2021). The label giving this sample's time point can be read as: week 5, during vaccination. Each vaccine dose, consisting of 300 ug of a 20-mer mutant IDH1 peptide in Montanide, was administered subcutaneously with topical imiquimod. The library was prepared using the immunoSEQ multiplex PCR assay. TCRdb stores this immuneACCESS table with in-frame sequences only. Part of the clones is absent; in the studies checked, under half of the shortfall reflects unresolved V genes, and no reason is known for the rest. The sample records fewer than 65,000 clones, 70% to 90% of which are singletons. About 3.3% of the sample belongs to the ten largest clones. Their antigens remain unidentified. This sample comprised PBMCs, obtained from a glioma patient whose treatment included an IDH1 peptide vaccine. Receptors originate from a man aged 30-40 years with glioma.

The V and J genes are TRBV27 and TRBJ1-2, with D possibly being TRBD1 (5 bases). The CDR3 is made up of 15 amino acids. CDR1 is MNHEY, CDR2 SMNVEV, per germline (reference sequence). V lost 4 bases to trimming and J lost 8 bases, with 20 bases between them. The CDR3 DNA reads as TGTGCCAGCAGTTCAGACAGTAACCTGCTAAGAGGCTACACCTTC. This gives the protein CASSSDSNLLRGYTF.

The chain joins TRBV7-9 to TRBJ2-1, with 8 positions matching TRBD1. Germline V gives CDR1 SEHNR, CDR2 FQNEAQ (reference sequence). The V segment lost 4 bases and the J segment 2 bases; nucleotides outside the gene matches: 7. The CDR3 extends over 16 amino acids. This chain's CDR3 is CASSSPDRVAYNEQFF. CDR3 in DNA: TGTGCCAGCAGCTCCCCGGACAGGGTTGCCTACAATGAGCAGTTCTTC.

The chain uses TRBV7-2 and TRBJ2-1; D remains unclear. CDR1 is SGHTA and CDR2 is FQGNSA in the germline V gene. The CDR3 contains 15 residues. Deletions cut 7 bases from V and 5 bases from J, with 18 bases between. CDR3 loop: CASIVVRRLDNEQFF. The CDR3 DNA sequence: TGTGCCAGCATAGTCGTCCGCCGGCTAGACAATGAGCAGTTCTTC.

The V gene is TRBV28, the J gene TRBJ1-2, with 10 nucleotides matching TRBD1. With 7 bases clipped from V and 4 bases from J, the junction kept 15 bases outside the gene matches. The CDR3 loop spans 17 amino acids. The V gene's germline CDR1 is MDHEN and CDR2 SYDVKM. For the CDR3, the DNA is TGTGCCAGCAATACCCCAGGTGGGACAGGGGCTCCCTATGGCTACACCTTC. Amino acids: CASNTPGGTGAPYGYTF.

The V and J genes are TRBV27 and TRBJ2-1; 8 positions agree with TRBD2. Germline loops: CDR1 MNHEY, CDR2 SMNVEV (reference sequence). This CDR3 has 19 amino acids. Trimming took 6 bases from V and 0 from J; bases not matched to a gene: 16. The DNA for the CDR3 is TGTGCCAGCAGGCGGTTGGGCGGGGGGCGTCAAAGCTCCTACAATGAGCAGTTCTTC. Its translation: CASRRLGGGRQSSYNEQFF.

This clone was recorded only once. This chain uses TRBV7-2 with TRBJ1-3; 8 bases align to TRBD1. Per germline, CDR1 SGHTA and CDR2 FQGNSA. The CDR3 totals 17 residues. Trimming took 5 bases from V and 15 from J; bases not matched to a gene: 24. CDR3 bases: TGTGCCAGCAGCCCAGTGGGTGGCAGGACAGGGCTATCAAGGAAATATTTT. Translated: CASSPVGGRTGLSRKYF.

The chain links TRBV5-1 to TRBJ2-3, with 10 bases fitting TRBD2. Germline assignment: CDR1 SGHRS and CDR2 YFSETQ. The CDR3 is 14 amino acids. The V gene end was trimmed by 2 bases and the J gene end by 8 bases; junction bases not matched to a gene: 5. CDR3 sequence (DNA): TGCGCCAGCAGCTTCAGCGGGGGGGCCGGTACGCAGTATTTT. This translates into CASSFSGGAGTQYF.

The chain employs TRBV5-1 and TRBJ1-2, with unresolved D. Germline V gene data show CDR1 as SGHRS and CDR2 as YFSETQ. CDR3 size: 13 residues. Trimming stripped 5 bases from V and 5 bases from J, with 13 bases between. CDR3 loop: CASRRVGYYGYTF. DNA for the CDR3: TGCGCCAGCAGAAGAGTAGGGTATTATGGCTACACCTTC. Based on the CDR3 plus reference TRBV5-1 and TRBJ1-2, the full variable domain is KAGVTQTPRYLIKTRGQQVTLSCSPISGHRSVSWYQQTPGQGLQFLFEYFSETQRNKGNFPGRFSGRQFSNSRSEMNVSTLELGDSALYLCASRRVGYYGYTFGSGTRLTVV.

The V and J genes are TRBV15 and TRBJ2-3; 8 bases match TRBD2. V shed 0 bases, J shed 1 base, and the junction held 0 bases outside the gene matches. There are 15 residues in the CDR3. CDR1 is LNHNV, CDR2 YYDKDF, per germline (reference sequence). The CDR3 sequence is CATSRERGGTDTQYF. For the CDR3, the DNA is TGTGCCACCAGCAGAGAGCGGGGGGGCACAGATACGCAGTATTTT.

The rearrangement uses TRBV2 and TRBJ1-5; 10 nucleotides align to TRBD1. The V and J ends lost 10 bases and 2 bases, in that order; junction bases with no gene match: 11. Germline loops: CDR1 SNHLY, CDR2 FYNNEI. This CDR3 has 16 residues. The DNA for the CDR3 is TGTGCCACCCGGGGGGGGACAGGGGACGGCAATCAGCCCCAGCATTTT. Translating gives CATRGGTGDGNQPQHF.

This chain uses TRBV19 with TRBJ2-1; D is possibly TRBD1 (6 bases). This CDR3 region has 16 residues. Trimming left V 0 bases short and J 0 bases short, with 9 bases between. Germline V gene sequence: CDR1 LNHDA, CDR2 SQIVND (reference sequence). This chain's CDR3 is CASSIDVRGSYNEQFF. CDR3 in DNA: TGTGCCAGTAGTATAGATGTCAGGGGCTCCTACAATGAGCAGTTCTTC.

In this sample, this clone turned up once. The CDR3 reads CASSLIRRSVKGTDTQYF. In DNA, the CDR3 is TGTGCCAGCAGTTTAATCCGGCGGTCGGTAAAGGGCACAGATACGCAGTATTTT. V is TRBV28 and J is TRBJ2-3; D uncertain. Germline-derived CDR1 and CDR2 are MDHEN and SYDVKM. Trimming stripped 2 bases from V and 1 base from J, with 19 bases between. This CDR3 has 18 amino acids.

This rearrangement joins TRBV7-9 to TRBJ2-7; possibly TRBD1 for D (6 bases). Trimming removed 1 base from V and 2 bases from J, with 12 bases in between. The CDR3 contains 15 residues. CDR1 SEHNR and CDR2 FQNEAQ come from the germline V gene (reference sequence). The CDR3: CASSLVSGTPYEQYF. The CDR3 region has the DNA TGTGCCAGCAGCTTAGTTTCGGGGACACCCTACGAGCAGTACTTC.

The V and J genes are TRBV5-1 and TRBJ1-2; 7 bases match TRBD1. Germline V gene lookup returns CDR1 SGHRS and CDR2 YFSETQ. The junction had 8 bases not matched to a gene; V was cut back by 2 bases and J by 4 bases. This CDR3 comprises 15 residues. CDR3 amino acids: CASSFATGELYGYTF. CDR3 sequence (DNA): TGCGCCAGCAGCTTTGCTACAGGGGAACTCTATGGCTACACCTTC.

CDR3: CASSLGGGAGDTQYF. The DNA for the CDR3 is TGTGCCAGCAGCTTAGGCGGGGGGGCTGGAGATACGCAGTATTTT. V is TRBV11-2 and J is TRBJ2-3; 9 nucleotides agree with TRBD2. The germline V gene encodes CDR1 SGHAT and CDR2 FQNNGV. V shed 1 base and J 5 bases; nucleotides not matched to a gene: 4. This CDR3 has 15 residues.

This chain's CDR3 is CASSQRAAYSNQPQHF. The CDR3, as DNA: TGTGCCAGCAGTCAACGGGCGGCGTATAGCAATCAGCCCCAGCATTTT. This sequence joins TRBV2 and TRBJ1-5; no definite D call. V lost 5 bases, J lost 0 bases, and 14 bases lay in between. The CDR3 extends over 16 amino acids. The V gene's germline CDR1 is SNHLY and CDR2 FYNNEI. The variable domain in full, with the rest retrieved from reference TRBV2 and TRBJ1-5, is EPEVTQTPSHQVTQMGQEVILRCVPISNHLYFYWYRQILGQKVEFLVSFYNNEISEKSEIFDDQFSVERPDGSNFTLKIRSTKLEDSAMYFCASSQRAAYSNQPQHFGDGTRLSIL.

The V and J genes are TRBV7-8 and TRBJ2-7; unclear D gene. The CDR3 sequence is 15 residues long. V shed 6 bases and J shed 6 bases, with 21 bases lying between them. Per the germline V gene, CDR1 is SGHVS and CDR2 is FQNEAQ. The CDR3 DNA is TGTGCCAGCAGTTTGATGCCAGGCCTACGTCCCGAGCAGTACTTC. As protein: CASSLMPGLRPEQYF.

The rearrangement joins TRBV9 to TRBJ2-2; perhaps TRBD1 as D (6 bases). This CDR3 is built from 15 residues. Germline assignment: CDR1 SGDLS and CDR2 YYNGEE. V dropped 5 bases and J dropped 1 base, with 12 bases sitting between them. Here the CDR3 DNA reads TGTGCCAGCAGGGCCCGGACAGTGAACACCGGGGAGCTGTTTTTT. This codes for CASRARTVNTGELFF. The complete variable domain, with remaining parts taken from reference TRBV9 and TRBJ2-2, reads DSGVTQTPKHLITATGQRVTLRCSPRSGDLSVYWYQQSLDQGLQFLIQYYNGEERAKGNILERFSAQQFPDLHSELNLSSLELGDSALYFCASRARTVNTGELFFGEGSRLTVL.

This clone has a handful of counts. The chain's CDR3 is CASSQVGSNQPQHF. Here the CDR3 DNA reads TGCGCCAGCAGCCAAGTTGGGTCCAATCAGCCCCAGCATTTT. The V call is TRBV4-1, the J call TRBJ1-5; D is unresolved. The V end lost 1 base, the J end lost 3 bases, and 7 bases lay between the germline ends. The CDR3 loop spans 14 amino acids. In germline, CDR1 is MGHRA, CDR2 YSYEKL.

The chain uses TRBV28 and TRBJ2-4; D is unclear. Per the germline V gene, CDR1 is MDHEN and CDR2 is SYDVKM. The CDR3 loop spans 14 amino acids. Trimming took 2 bases from V and 2 from J, leaving 7 bases between them. In nucleotides, the CDR3 is TGTGCCAGCAGTTTAGACGTAACCAAAAACATTCAGTACTTC. Amino acid sequence: CASSLDVTKNIQYF. Together with reference TRBV28 and TRBJ2-4, the CDR3 gives the full variable domain: DVKVTQSSRYLVKRTGEKVFLECVQDMDHENMFWYRQDPGLGLRLIYFSYDVKMKEKGDIPEGYSVSREKKERFSLILESASTNQTSMYLCASSLDVTKNIQYFGAGTRLSVL.

The rearrangement uses TRBV18 and TRBJ1-2, with D tentatively TRBD1 (5 bases). The V end was cut by 3 bases, the J end by 8 bases, with 19 bases between. The germline V gene encodes CDR1 KGHSH and CDR2 LQKENI. CDR3 length: 15 amino acids. The CDR3 DNA reads as TGTGCCAGCTCACCCGAAGGCAGGGTTAATCGGGGCTACACCTTC. Translated: CASSPEGRVNRGYTF.

V usage is TRBV5-1 and J usage is TRBJ1-6, with D perhaps TRBD1 (5 bases). The V gene's germline CDR1 is SGHRS and CDR2 YFSETQ. The CDR3 is 16 amino acids. V shed 0 bases and J shed 9 bases, with 16 bases lying between them. The CDR3 region has the DNA TGCGCCAGCAGCTTGGGGGCAGGGAGGACGATTTCACCCCTCCACTTT. Encoded protein: CASSLGAGRTISPLHF.

This clone was observed a handful of times. The rearrangement joins TRBV29-1 to TRBJ1-1, with D hard to call. CDR1 is SQVTM and CDR2 is ANQGSEA in the germline V gene. CDR3 length equals 12 residues. Trimming removed 6 bases at V and 1 base at J, with 9 bases between. CDR3 in DNA: TGCAGCGTCAACGAACAGAACACTGAAGCTTTCTTT. Its translation is CSVNEQNTEAFF.

The J gene is TRBJ1-5, the V gene TRBV4-1, with D hard to call. CDR3 size: 13 residues. Germline V gives CDR1 MGHRA, CDR2 YSYEKL. Trimming cost V 1 base and J 9 bases, with 10 bases left between them. Here the CDR3 reads CASSQVNGRPQHF. Here the CDR3 DNA reads TGCGCCAGCAGCCAAGTTAACGGACGGCCCCAGCATTTT.

This clone was picked up one time. The rearrangement links TRBV7-6 to TRBJ2-5; 10 bases line up with TRBD1. Near its end, the DNA agrees better with TRBJ2-7, so the J call may be wrong. The CDR3 has 15 amino acids. CDR1 and CDR2 (germline): SGHVS, FNYEAQ. CDR3 coding DNA: TGTGCCAGCAGTTTGGGACAGGGGAGCTCCTACGAGCAGTACTTC. Translation: CASSLGQGSSYEQYF.